This TCR beta chain was found in a study of radiation and T cells in renal cell carcinoma. TCRdb's table, derived via immunoSEQ multiplex PCR, lists solely in-frame clones and lacks some. This repertoire shows tens of thousands of clones, 75% to 85% found once; its top ten account for under 30%. V was pared by 6 bases and J by 1 base, with 10 bases of the junction left unmatched. Germline-derived CDR1 and CDR2 are LNHDA and SQIVND (reference sequence). CDR3 length: 17 amino acids. Documented time point: blood 2 weeks post-SBRT. The treatment here: 15 Gy SBRT to primary tumor, nephrectomy 4 weeks later.

V gene TRBV19 combines with J gene TRBJ2-2; 8 nucleotides line up with TRBD1. The source was blood, collected from a patient whose treatment included radiotherapy and nephrectomy. The clonotype originates from a woman aged 65 to 85 with renal cell carcinoma. Here the CDR3 DNA reads TGTGCCAGTAGAGCGGACAGGGTAATGGGGAACACCGGGGAGCTGTTTTTT. Protein: CASRADRVMGNTGELFF.